The next 27 T cell receptor beta chains were all read from a single sample in a study of technical replicates of blood from several donors. This table comes from immunoSEQ multiplex PCR, and its TCRdb copy is limited to in-frame clones, with some not included. The data show approximately 87,000 clones, about 95% seen once. Sequenced material: T cells isolated from PBMCs. These receptors were collected from a human donor in good health.

The chain combines TRBV5-1 with TRBJ2-3; 10 bases are a match to TRBD2. The V gene end was trimmed by 5 bases and the J gene end by 4 bases; junction bases not matched to a gene: 4. Germline CDR1 reads SGHRS; CDR2 reads YFSETQ. The CDR3 is 14 amino acids. The CDR3 protein is CASSPAGGSDTQYF. Written as DNA, the CDR3 is TGCGCCAGCAGTCCAGCGGGAGGGTCAGATACGCAGTATTTT.

The chain links TRBV4-3 to TRBJ2-1; 8 nucleotides align to TRBD2. Losses at the gene ends were 0 bases for V and 10 bases for J; bases not matched to a gene: 14. The germline CDR1 and CDR2 sequences are LGHNA and YSLEER. There are 17 residues in the CDR3. Here the CDR3 DNA reads TGCGCCAGCAGCCAAGACAAACGATTAGGGGTAGCGGGAGAGCAGTTCTTC. This sequence encodes CASSQDKRLGVAGEQFF.

The rearrangement joins TRBV6-4 to TRBJ2-1; the D is unclear. Per the germline V gene, CDR1 is MRHNA and CDR2 is SNTAGT. Trimming took off 3 bases at V and 5 bases at J, with 8 bases between the two ends. This CDR3 comprises 13 residues. DNA of the CDR3: TGTGCCAGCAGTGAATCCCCCAACAATGAGCAGTTCTTC. It specifies CASSESPNNEQFF.

V and J are TRBV9 and TRBJ2-1; 8 positions agree with TRBD2. Germline V gives CDR1 SGDLS, CDR2 YYNGEE. Trimming cost V 4 bases and J 5 bases; bases outside gene matches: 14. This CDR3 is built from 17 residues. CDR3 protein: CASSPTGGRNLHNEQFF. For the CDR3, the DNA is TGTGCCAGCAGCCCAACTGGCGGGAGGAACCTCCACAATGAGCAGTTCTTC.

The J gene is TRBJ2-1, the V gene TRBV7-9; D might be TRBD1 (6 bases). Germline V gene lookup returns CDR1 SEHNR and CDR2 FQNEAQ (reference sequence). This CDR3 is 15 amino acids long. Trimming left V 1 base short and J 3 bases short, with 10 bases between. CDR3 nucleotides: TGTGCCAGCAGCTTAGTGCAGGGGCACTACAATGAGCAGTTCTTC. Protein sequence: CASSLVQGHYNEQFF.

The rearrangement uses TRBV19 and TRBJ2-2, with TRBD2 matching 7 bases. Germline trimming cut 8 bases from V and 5 bases from J; bases unmatched to any gene: 8. The CDR3 consists of 14 residues. CDR1 is LNHDA and CDR2 is SQIVND in the germline V gene (reference sequence). This chain's CDR3 is CASLPGGGTGELFF. The CDR3 nucleotides read TGTGCCAGTCTACCTGGGGGGGGGACCGGGGAGCTGTTTTTT. The whole variable domain, remainder taken from reference TRBV19 and TRBJ2-2, is DGGITQSPKYLFRKEGQNVTLSCEQNLNHDAMYWYRQDPGQGLRLIYYSQIVNDFQKGDIAEGYSVSREKKESFPLTVTSAQKNPTAFYLCASLPGGGTGELFFGEGSRLTVL.

The count of this clone is one. The junction shows a germline mismatch at one end, possibly a read error. Other DNA sequences in this sample translate to the same CDR3. The V call is TRBV5-4, the J call TRBJ1-1, with a weak D call TRBD1 (6 bases). CDR3 length: 16 residues. Germline values: CDR1 SGHNT, CDR2 YYREEE (reference sequence). CDR3 coding DNA: TGTGCTAGCAGCCCGGACTACAGGGCGGGAGGCACTGAAGCTTTCTTT. It yields the protein CASSPDYRAGGTEAFF.

CDR3 nucleotide sequence: TGTGCCAGCAGCCAGACTAGCGGGACTGACAACGAAGAGACCCAGTACTTC. This encodes CASSQTSGTDNEETQYF. The chain recombines TRBV4-2 with TRBJ2-5; 11 bases map to TRBD2. The germline gives CDR1 LGHNA, CDR2 YNFKEQ. This CDR3 is built from 17 residues. V was pared by 3 bases and J by 3 bases, with 9 bases of the junction left unmatched.

The chain employs TRBV19 and TRBJ1-2, with 8 bases matching TRBD1. The CDR3 totals 16 residues. With V trimmed by 1 base and J by 7 bases, 11 bases remained unmatched. The germline V gene has CDR1 LNHDA and CDR2 SQIVND (reference sequence). CDR3 loop: CASSIVAGGAISGYTF. CDR3 bases: TGTGCCAGTAGTATAGTAGCAGGGGGCGCAATATCTGGCTACACCTTC.

The V and J genes are TRBV11-2 and TRBJ1-2; D is ambiguous. The CDR3 has 18 amino acids. V was trimmed by 2 bases and J by 4 bases, leaving 23 bases between them. The germline CDR1 and CDR2 sequences are SGHAT and FQNNGV. The CDR3, as DNA: TGTGCCAGCAGCTTAAACCCCCCCGGGTATAGCGGAGGCTATGGCTACACCTTC. Translating it yields CASSLNPPGYSGGYGYTF.

This rearrangement joins TRBV7-9 to TRBJ1-2, with D maybe TRBD1 (6 bases). The V end lost 1 base, the J end lost 8 bases, and 11 bases lay between the germline ends. The CDR3 is 13 amino acids. Germline CDR1 is SEHNR and CDR2 is FQNEAQ (reference sequence). The CDR3 loop reads CASSLVQGDGYTF. CDR3 DNA: TGTGCCAGCAGCTTAGTACAGGGTGACGGCTACACCTTC.

Only one count was recorded for this clone. The chain has TRBV5-6 and TRBJ2-1, with a weak D call TRBD2 (6 bases). CDR3 length: 15 residues. The germline CDR1 and CDR2 sequences are SGHDT and YYEEEE. Trimming shortened V by 1 base and J by 0 bases, and 8 bases separated the two germline ends. The CDR3: CASSLFGGSYNEQFF. The CDR3 DNA is TGTGCCAGCAGCTTGTTCGGGGGCTCCTACAATGAGCAGTTCTTC.

This clone was seen once. V is TRBV14 and J is TRBJ2-1, with D uncertain. Trimming removed 5 bases at V and 1 base at J, with 9 bases between. The germline V gene encodes CDR1 SGHDN and CDR2 FVKESK. The CDR3 has 14 amino acids. The CDR3, as DNA: TGTGCCAGCAGCTCCAGACTGTCCTACAATGAGCAGTTCTTC. Amino acid sequence: CASSSRLSYNEQFF.

The chain has TRBV9 and TRBJ2-3; D gene ambiguous. The CDR3 covers 16 residues. Deletions cut 0 bases from V and 0 bases from J, with 11 bases between. Germline V gene sequence: CDR1 SGDLS, CDR2 YYNGEE. The DNA of the CDR3 is TGTGCCAGCAGCGTAGACGGCGGATATAGCACAGATACGCAGTATTTT. This sequence encodes CASSVDGGYSTDTQYF.

The chain joins TRBV7-2 to TRBJ1-5, with D maybe TRBD1 (6 bases). CDR1 and CDR2 from the germline V gene are SGHTA and FQGNSA. The length of the CDR3 is 14 residues. Trimming pared 2 bases from V and 6 bases from J, leaving 11 bases between. The CDR3 region is CASSLTGTGQPQHF. The CDR3 nucleotides are TGTGCCAGCAGCTTAACAGGGACCGGTCAGCCCCAGCATTTT.

The V gene is TRBV18, the J gene TRBJ2-3; no reliable D call. The CDR3 is 15 amino acids. The V and J ends lost 3 bases and 1 base respectively, with 11 bases between them. CDR1 KGHSH and CDR2 LQKENI come from the germline V gene. Here the CDR3 DNA reads TGTGCCAGCTCACCCCGACGCCAGGGCACAGATACGCAGTATTTT. It is translated as CASSPRRQGTDTQYF.

This chain connects TRBV7-2 to TRBJ2-5; tentative D call: TRBD2 (5 bases). CDR3 size: 14 residues. CDR1 and CDR2 from the germline V gene are SGHTA and FQGNSA. The germline V and J ends were trimmed by 1 base and 5 bases, with 11 bases remaining between them. CDR3 loop: CASSLVPRGETQYF. The CDR3 nucleotides are TGTGCCAGCAGCTTAGTGCCACGAGGGGAGACCCAGTACTTC.

This chain joins TRBV7-8 and TRBJ2-7; a weak D match, TRBD1 (6 bases). The CDR3 has 13 amino acids. Germline V gene lookup returns CDR1 SGHVS and CDR2 FQNEAQ. The ends were cut back, 1 base at V and 3 bases at J, with 7 bases in the middle. This chain's CDR3 is CASSLGQVYEQYF. In DNA, the CDR3 is TGTGCCAGCAGCTTAGGACAGGTCTACGAGCAGTACTTC.

This clone was detected only once. V usage is TRBV19 and J usage is TRBJ2-1; D uncertain. The CDR3 is 13 amino acids. Germline assignment: CDR1 LNHDA and CDR2 SQIVND (reference sequence). V lost 3 bases to trimming and J lost 5 bases, with 8 bases between them. The CDR3 nucleotides read TGTGCCAGTAGTATCGGAGTGAACAATGAGCAGTTCTTC. Translation gives CASSIGVNNEQFF.

The chain combines TRBV19 with TRBJ1-3; D may be TRBD1 (5 bases). There are 13 residues in the CDR3. Trimming stripped 5 bases from V and 6 bases from J, with 11 bases between. CDR1 LNHDA and CDR2 SQIVND come from the germline V gene (reference sequence). CDR3 nucleotides: TGTGCCAGTAGTCCTCCAGGGCTAAACACCATATATTTT. It codes for CASSPPGLNTIYF.

The gene calls are TRBV19 and TRBJ1-3; maybe TRBD1 (5 bases). V was clipped by 10 bases and J by 0 bases, with 10 bases between them. Germline CDR1 is LNHDA and CDR2 is SQIVND (reference sequence). The CDR3 length is 13 residues. The CDR3 reads CATRQHSGNTIYF. Written as DNA, the CDR3 is TGTGCCACCCGACAGCACTCTGGAAACACCATATATTTT.

This chain connects TRBV30 to TRBJ1-2; 7 nucleotides agree with TRBD1. V was pared by 6 bases and J by 3 bases, with 13 bases of the junction left unmatched. The CDR3 is 15 residues long. CDR1 is GTSNPN, CDR2 SVGIG, per germline (reference sequence). The CDR3 spells CACLGSAGGDYGYTF. In DNA form, the CDR3 reads TGTGCCTGCCTAGGTTCGGCAGGGGGTGACTATGGCTACACCTTC.

This chain joins TRBV6-1 and TRBJ2-5; TRBD1 agrees at 8 bases. V shed 7 bases and J 5 bases; nucleotides not matched to a gene: 6. Germline V lookup: CDR1 MNHNS, CDR2 SASEGT. CDR3 length: 13 residues. CDR3 sequence reads: CASIPGGTETQYF. As DNA, the CDR3 is TGTGCCAGCATTCCAGGGGGCACGGAGACCCAGTACTTC.

The chain combines TRBV19 with TRBJ2-5, with TRBD2 matching over 8 bases. Germline CDR1 is LNHDA and CDR2 is SQIVND (reference sequence). V shed 5 bases and J 4 bases; nucleotides not matched to a gene: 6. The CDR3 runs 14 residues. CDR3 residues: CASSPKREIETQYF. CDR3 DNA: TGTGCCAGTAGTCCCAAGCGGGAGATAGAGACCCAGTACTTC.

The chain is built from TRBV7-3 and TRBJ2-7; maybe TRBD2 (5 bases). The CDR3 extends over 15 amino acids. From germline, CDR1 is SGHTA and CDR2 FQGTGA. Trimming stripped 0 bases from V and 2 bases from J, with 11 bases between. This CDR3 reads CASSLTRAFPYEQYF. The DNA for the CDR3 is TGTGCCAGCAGCTTAACGAGGGCTTTCCCCTACGAGCAGTACTTC.

This chain connects TRBV18 to TRBJ1-2; a possible D gene is TRBD1 (5 bases). CDR1 is KGHSH, CDR2 LQKENI, per germline. The V end was cut by 1 base, the J end by 6 bases, with 9 bases between. The CDR3 sequence is 13 residues long. CDR3 residues: CASSPLRQNGYTF. The CDR3 region has the DNA TGTGCCAGCTCACCACTAAGACAGAATGGCTACACCTTC.

The chain carries TRBV28 and TRBJ1-2, with D hard to call. V was cut by 6 bases and J by 0 bases, with 5 bases left in between. The CDR3 spans 12 residues. Per germline, CDR1 MDHEN and CDR2 SYDVKM. In nucleotides, the CDR3 is TGTGCCAGCAGCCTAGCTAACTATGGCTACACCTTC. This encodes CASSLANYGYTF.